Detailed here is one T cell receptor (beta chain). Sequencing used immunoSEQ multiplex PCR; TCRdb keeps in-frame clones, though not all of them. The table lists about 160,000 clones, about 85% of them singletons. The data are from a study of blood T cell repertoires in COVID-19. Study overall: There were acute and convalescent COVID-19 samples, and they came from the United States, Italy and Spain. T cells, B-cell-depleted T cells, or PBMCs supplied cDNA or gDNA.

The CDR3 has 16 amino acids. Germline lookup yields CDR1 SGHNT and CDR2 YENEEA. V was clipped by 5 bases and J by 4 bases; unmatched bases: 8. The clonotype was recovered from a human donor with acute or convalescent COVID-19. The donor label of this sample is uncertain. The sample consisted of peripheral blood. The chain employs TRBV11-3 and TRBJ2-2; the match to TRBD2 covers 9 bases. DNA of the CDR3: TGTGCCAGCAGCCCGCCAGCGGGGGGCACCACCGGGGAGCTGTTTTTT. Protein product: CASSPPAGGTTGELFF. Full variable domain (rest looked up from reference TRBV11-3 and TRBJ2-2): EAGVVQSPRYKIIEKKQPVAFWCNPISGHNTLYWYLQNLGQGPELLIRYENEEAVDDSQLPKDRFSAERLKGVDSTLKIQPAELGDSAVYLCASSPPAGGTTGELFFGEGSRLTVL.